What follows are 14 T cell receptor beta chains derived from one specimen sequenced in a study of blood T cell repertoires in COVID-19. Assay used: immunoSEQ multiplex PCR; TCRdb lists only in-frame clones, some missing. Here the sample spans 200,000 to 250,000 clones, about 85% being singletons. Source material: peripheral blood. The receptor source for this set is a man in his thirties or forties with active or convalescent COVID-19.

CDR3 sequence: CASSYRGQAYGYTF. The CDR3 nucleotides read TGTGCCAGCAGCTACAGGGGGCAGGCCTATGGCTACACCTTC. The genes are TRBV7-2 and TRBJ1-2; 9 bases are shared with TRBD1. In germline, CDR1 is SGHTA, CDR2 FQGNSA. This CDR3 spans 14 amino acids. Germline trimming cut 4 bases from V and 4 bases from J; bases unmatched to any gene: 4.

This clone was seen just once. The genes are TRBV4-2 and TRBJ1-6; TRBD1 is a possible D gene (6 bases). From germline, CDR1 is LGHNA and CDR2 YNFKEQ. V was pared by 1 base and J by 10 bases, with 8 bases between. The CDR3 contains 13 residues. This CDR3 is CASSQVGTSPLHF. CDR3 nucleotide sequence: TGTGCCAGCAGCCAAGTGGGGACATCACCCCTCCACTTT.

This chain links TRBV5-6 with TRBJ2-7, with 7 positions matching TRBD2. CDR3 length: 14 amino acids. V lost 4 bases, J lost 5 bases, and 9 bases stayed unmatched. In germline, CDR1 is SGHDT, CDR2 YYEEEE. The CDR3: CASSRLGGSNEQYF. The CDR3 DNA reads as TGTGCCAGCAGCCGCCTTGGCGGGAGTAACGAGCAGTACTTC.

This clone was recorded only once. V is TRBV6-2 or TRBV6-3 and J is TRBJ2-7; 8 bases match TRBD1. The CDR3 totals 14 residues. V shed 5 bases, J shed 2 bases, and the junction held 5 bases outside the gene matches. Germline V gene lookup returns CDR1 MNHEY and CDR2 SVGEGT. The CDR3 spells CASSTRTGPYEQYF. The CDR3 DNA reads TGTGCCAGCAGTACCCGGACAGGGCCCTACGAGCAGTACTTC.

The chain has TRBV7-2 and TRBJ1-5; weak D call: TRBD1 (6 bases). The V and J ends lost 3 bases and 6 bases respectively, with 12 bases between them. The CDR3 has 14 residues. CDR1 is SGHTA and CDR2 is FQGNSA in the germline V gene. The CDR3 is CASSFRGGGQPQHF. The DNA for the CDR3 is TGTGCCAGCAGCTTTCGAGGGGGGGGTCAGCCCCAGCATTTT.

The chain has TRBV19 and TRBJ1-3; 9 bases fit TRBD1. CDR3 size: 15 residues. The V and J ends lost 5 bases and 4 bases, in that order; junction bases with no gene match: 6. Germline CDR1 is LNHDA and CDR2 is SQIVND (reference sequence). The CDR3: CASSPTGQGGNTIYF. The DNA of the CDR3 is TGTGCCAGTAGTCCAACGGGACAGGGAGGAAACACCATATATTTT.

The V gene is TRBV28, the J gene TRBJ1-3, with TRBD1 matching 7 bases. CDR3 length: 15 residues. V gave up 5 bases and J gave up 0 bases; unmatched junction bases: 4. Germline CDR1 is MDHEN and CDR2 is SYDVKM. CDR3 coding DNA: TGTGCCAGCAGTGGGGACAGCATCTCTGGAAACACCATATATTTT. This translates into CASSGDSISGNTIYF. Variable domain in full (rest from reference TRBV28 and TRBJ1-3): DVKVTQSSRYLVKRTGEKVFLECVQDMDHENMFWYRQDPGLGLRLIYFSYDVKMKEKGDIPEGYSVSREKKERFSLILESASTNQTSMYLCASSGDSISGNTIYFGEGSWLTVV.

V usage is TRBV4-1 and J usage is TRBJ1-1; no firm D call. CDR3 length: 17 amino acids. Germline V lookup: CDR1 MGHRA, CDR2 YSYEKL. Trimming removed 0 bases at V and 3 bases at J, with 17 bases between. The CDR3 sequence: CASSQEPRGGKDTEAFF. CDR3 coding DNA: TGCGCCAGCAGCCAAGAACCCCGAGGAGGGAAGGACACTGAAGCTTTCTTT.

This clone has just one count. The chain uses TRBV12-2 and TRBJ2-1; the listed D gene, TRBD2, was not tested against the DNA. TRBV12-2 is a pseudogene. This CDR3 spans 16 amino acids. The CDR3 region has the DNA TGTGCAAGTCGCTTAGAGGTAGCGCTCTCCTACAATGAGCAGTTCTTC. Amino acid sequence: CASRLEVALSYNEQFF.

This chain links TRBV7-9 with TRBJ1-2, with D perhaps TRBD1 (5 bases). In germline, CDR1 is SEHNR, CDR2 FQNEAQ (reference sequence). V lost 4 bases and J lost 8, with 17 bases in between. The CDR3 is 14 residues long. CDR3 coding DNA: TGTGCCAGCAGCTCTATTGCGGGGGATAGGGGCTACACCTTC. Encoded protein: CASSSIAGDRGYTF.

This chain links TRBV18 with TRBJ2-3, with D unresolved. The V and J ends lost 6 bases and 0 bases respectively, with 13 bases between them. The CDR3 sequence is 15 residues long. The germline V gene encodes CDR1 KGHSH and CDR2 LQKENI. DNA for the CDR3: TGTGCCAGCTCCCCCCCGGCGGCTAGCACAGATACGCAGTATTTT. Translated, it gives CASSPPAASTDTQYF. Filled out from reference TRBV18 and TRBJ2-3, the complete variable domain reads NAGVMQNPRHLVRRRGQEARLRCSPMKGHSHVYWYRQLPEEGLKFMVYLQKENIIDESGMPKERFSAEFPKEGPSILRIQQVVRGDSAAYFCASSPPAASTDTQYFGPGTRLTVL.

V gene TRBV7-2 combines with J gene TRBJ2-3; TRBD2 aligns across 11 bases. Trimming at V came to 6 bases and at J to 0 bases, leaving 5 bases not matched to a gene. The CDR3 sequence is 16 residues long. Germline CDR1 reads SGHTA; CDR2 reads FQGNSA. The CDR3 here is CASRLAGGPSTDTQYF. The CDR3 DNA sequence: TGTGCCAGCAGGCTAGCGGGGGGCCCTAGCACAGATACGCAGTATTTT.

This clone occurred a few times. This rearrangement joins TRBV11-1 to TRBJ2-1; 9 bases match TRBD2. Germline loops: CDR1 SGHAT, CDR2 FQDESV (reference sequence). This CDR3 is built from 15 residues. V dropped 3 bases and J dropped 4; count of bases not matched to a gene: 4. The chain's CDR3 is CASSFSGRDYNEQFF. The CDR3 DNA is TGTGCCAGCAGCTTTAGCGGGAGAGATTACAATGAGCAGTTCTTC.

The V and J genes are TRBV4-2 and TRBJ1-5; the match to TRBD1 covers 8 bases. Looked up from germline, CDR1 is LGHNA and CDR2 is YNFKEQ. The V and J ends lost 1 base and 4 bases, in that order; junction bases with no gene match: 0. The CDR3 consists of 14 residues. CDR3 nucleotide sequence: TGTGCCAGCAGCCAAGGGACAGGGAATCAGCCCCAGCATTTT. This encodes CASSQGTGNQPQHF.